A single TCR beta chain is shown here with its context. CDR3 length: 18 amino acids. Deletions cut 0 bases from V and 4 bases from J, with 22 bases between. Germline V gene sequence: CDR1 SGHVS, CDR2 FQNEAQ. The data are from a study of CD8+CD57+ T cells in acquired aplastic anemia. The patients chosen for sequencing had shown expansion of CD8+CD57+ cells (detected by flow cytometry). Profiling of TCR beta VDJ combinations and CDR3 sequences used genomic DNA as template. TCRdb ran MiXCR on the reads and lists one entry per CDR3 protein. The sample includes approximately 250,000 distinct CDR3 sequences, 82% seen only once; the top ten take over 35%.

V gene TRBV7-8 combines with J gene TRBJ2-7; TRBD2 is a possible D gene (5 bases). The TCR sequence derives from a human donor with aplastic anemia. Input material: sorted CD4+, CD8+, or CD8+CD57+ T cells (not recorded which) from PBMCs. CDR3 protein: CASSLAGDAATQSYEQYV. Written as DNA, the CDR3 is TGTGCCAGCAGCTTAGCGGGAGATGCCGCTACGCAGTCTTACGAGCAGTACGTC.